This T cell receptor (beta chain) stems from a study of prognosis after radiotherapy for stage I lung cancer. J was trimmed by 5 bases and V by 9 bases; bases with no gene match: 15. The germline V gene encodes CDR1 LNHDA and CDR2 SQIVND (reference sequence). This CDR3 region has 16 residues. With two-round multiplex PCR, TCR beta CDR3 sequences were amplified from genomic DNA. Gene-specific TRBV and TRBJ primers were used in PCR round one. MiXCR, run by TCRdb on the multiplex PCR reads, gives a single entry per CDR3 protein. The sample shows fewer than 40,000 distinct CDR3 sequences, less than 45% of them seen only once. This clonotype was observed at least ten times.

The sequencing used PBMCs, collected before or after stereotactic body radiation therapy (not recorded which). The rearrangement uses TRBV19 and TRBJ2-1; 8 bases agree with TRBD2. The clonotype comes from a donor aged 50 or older with non-small cell lung cancer. The CDR3 region has the DNA TGTGCCAGCTCAGGGCTGCGGGGGGCCGGAAACAATGAGCAGTTCTTC. Translation: CASSGLRGAGNNEQFF.